These T cell receptor beta chains were read from a single sample in a study of Graves' ophthalmopathy and Graves' hyperthyroidism. Each CDR3 protein gets one entry after TCRdb re-called the multiplex PCR reads with MiXCR. The data contain about 180,000 distinct CDR3 sequences, less than 45% of them singletons. The sample taken for sequencing was peripheral blood. These receptors all stem from a woman aged 40 to 50 with Graves' ophthalmopathy. Each CDR3 is given with its conserved first and last residue. A D gene is named only where the DNA matches it firmly. Not all rows give a size; the values are once, few, many and, for expanded clones, a class.

J gene,clone size,D gene,V gene,CDR3 DNA,CDR3 protein
TRBJ1-2,many,NA,TRBV28,TGTGCCAGCAGTCTAGGCACCAACTATGGCTACACCTTC,CASSLGTNYGYTF
TRBJ2-7,many,TRBD2,TRBV20-1,TGCAGTGCTAGAGATTCGACTAGCGGGATGTACGAGCAGTACTTC,CSARDSTSGMYEQYF
TRBJ2-4,once,NA,TRBV7-8,TGTGCCAGCAGCCTCTTAGATAGAAACATTCAGTACTTC,CASSLLDRNIQYF
TRBJ2-7,few,NA,TRBV6-2/TRBV6-3,TGTGCCAGCAGTCACCCCTCCTTCTACGAGCAGTACTTC,CASSHPSFYEQYF
TRBJ1-1,NA,NA,TRBV7-9,TGTGCCAGCAGCCATTCCGCGGGTCAGGGTGGTGCTTTCTTT,CASSHSAGQGGAFF
TRBJ2-7,NA,NA,TRBV6-1,TGTGCCATCAATATGGCAGGGGGGCACGAGCAGTACTTC,CAINMAGGHEQYF
TRBJ2-7,NA,TRBD2,TRBV28,TGTGCCAGCAGTGGTTCCGGGACTAGCGGCTACGAGCAGTACTTC,CASSGSGTSGYEQYF
TRBJ1-5,many,NA,TRBV30,TGTGCCTGGAGTGTGTATGAAGATCAGCCCCAGCATTTT,CAWSVYEDQPQHF
TRBJ2-7,many,NA,TRBV20-1,TGCAGTGCTAGAGATCGACCGCTCCTAAGGGGCGAGCAGTACTTC,CSARDRPLLRGEQYF
TRBJ2-1,many,TRBD2,TRBV29-1,TGCAGCGCACCTATAAGCGGGAGCAATGAGCAGTTCTTC,CSAPISGSNEQFF
TRBJ1-2,many,NA,TRBV9,TGTGCCAGCAGCGTAGGGGGACCTAACTATGGCTACACCTTC,CASSVGGPNYGYTF
TRBJ2-5,NA,NA,TRBV12-3/TRBV12-4,TGTGCCAGCAGTTTACCGGAAGAGACCCAGTACTTC,CASSLPEETQYF
TRBJ2-5,NA,NA,TRBV6-1,TGTGCTGCCCGATACGCGGCCCGAGAGACCCAGTACTTC,CAARYAARETQYF